The 13 T cell receptor beta chains below were found in one sample sequenced in a study of immune evolution from preneoplasia to lung adenocarcinoma. Using immunoSEQ multiplex PCR, the repertoire was profiled, and TCRdb retains in-frame clones only, with some absent. The data contain some 10,000 clones, about 70% of them singletons. Material: FFPE normal lung tissue adjacent to the tumor. These TCRs come from a person in their sixties or seventies with lung adenocarcinoma. Some clones in this sample may be carry-over from other donors' samples.

The gene calls are TRBV5-4 and TRBJ1-1; TRBD1 might be the D (5 bases). Germline values: CDR1 SGHNT, CDR2 YYREEE (reference sequence). V was trimmed by 3 bases and J by 1 base, leaving 13 bases between them. This CDR3 region has 15 residues. In DNA, the CDR3 is TGTGCCAGCAGCTCCTACGGGGGACCGAACACTGAAGCTTTCTTT. Translating it yields CASSSYGGPNTEAFF.

This clone showed up just once. DNA for the CDR3: TGTGCCTGGAGTCGACAAGGGGCAACTAATGAAAAACTGTTTTTT. Its translation is CAWSRQGATNEKLFF. The chain couples TRBV30 to TRBJ1-4, with D tentatively TRBD1 (5 bases). The germline gives CDR1 GTSNPN, CDR2 SVGIG (reference sequence). V lost 2 bases and J lost 0, with 10 bases in between. The CDR3 covers 15 residues.

The rearrangement joins TRBV28 to TRBJ1-1; possibly TRBD1 for D (5 bases). Per the germline V gene, CDR1 is MDHEN and CDR2 is SYDVKM. The CDR3 length is 15 residues. V shed 5 bases and J shed 5 bases, with 18 bases lying between them. The CDR3 here is CASSPGGGRGTEAFF. The CDR3 nucleotides are TGTGCCAGCAGTCCCGGTGGGGGACGGGGTACTGAAGCTTTCTTT.

This chain uses TRBV7-3 with TRBJ1-2; TRBD1 agrees at 9 bases. After removal of 4 bases from V and 2 bases from J, the junction contained 2 bases not matched to a gene. The germline gives CDR1 SGHTA, CDR2 FQGTGA. CDR3 length: 14 amino acids. Here the CDR3 reads CASSSGTGNYGYTF. The CDR3 DNA follows: TGTGCCAGCAGCTCCGGGACAGGGAACTATGGCTACACCTTC.

V gene TRBV4-1 combines with J gene TRBJ2-7; tentative D call: TRBD1 (5 bases). The CDR3 loop spans 15 amino acids. The germline V gene has CDR1 MGHRA and CDR2 YSYEKL. V was cut by 0 bases and J by 2 bases, with 11 bases left in between. CDR3 in amino acids: CASSQEDTPAYEQYF. The CDR3 DNA sequence: TGCGCCAGCAGCCAAGAGGACACCCCAGCCTACGAGCAGTACTTC.

This clone is a singleton in its sample. The rearrangement uses TRBV7-2 and TRBJ1-2; D not certain. This CDR3 region has 12 residues. The V gene lost 4 bases and the J gene lost 5 bases, with 8 bases spanning the gap. Germline lookup yields CDR1 SGHTA and CDR2 FQGNSA. CDR3 DNA sequence: TGTGCCAGCAGCTGGGCCTCTTATGGCTACACCTTC. Protein product: CASSWASYGYTF.

The rearrangement links TRBV5-1 to TRBJ2-2; weak D call: TRBD2 (5 bases). Germline values: CDR1 SGHRS, CDR2 YFSETQ. The germline V and J ends were trimmed by 2 bases and 5 bases, with 10 bases remaining between them. The CDR3 has 14 residues. The CDR3 region is CASSLLVFTGELFF. Here the CDR3 DNA reads TGCGCCAGCAGCTTACTAGTGTTTACCGGGGAGCTGTTTTTT.

The J gene is TRBJ2-1, the V gene TRBV7-3; D uncertain. Germline V gives CDR1 SGHTA, CDR2 FQGTGA. V gave up 5 bases and J gave up 0 bases, with 11 bases separating them. The CDR3 runs 15 residues. CDR3 bases: TGTGCCAGCAGCCGATCGCTGAGCTCCTACAATGAGCAGTTCTTC. Translated: CASSRSLSSYNEQFF.

The chain joins TRBV5-1 to TRBJ2-3; D gene unclear. Trimming took off 0 bases at V and 3 bases at J, with 14 bases between the two ends. Germline V gene lookup returns CDR1 SGHRS and CDR2 YFSETQ. The CDR3 is 16 amino acids. The DNA for the CDR3 is TGCGCCAGCAGCTTGGCCTCTGGTTTTCCAACAGATACGCAGTATTTT. Translated: CASSLASGFPTDTQYF.

The chain carries TRBV2 and TRBJ1-1, with D perhaps matching TRBD1 (5 bases). This CDR3 is built from 13 residues. CDR1 SNHLY and CDR2 FYNNEI come from the germline V gene. Trimming stripped 4 bases from V and 5 bases from J, with 11 bases between. The CDR3 reads CASSVGTGTEAFF. In DNA, the CDR3 is TGTGCCAGCAGTGTAGGGACTGGAACTGAAGCTTTCTTT.

V usage is TRBV5-1 and J usage is TRBJ2-3; D unresolved. CDR3 length: 14 residues. Germline loops: CDR1 SGHRS, CDR2 YFSETQ. The germline V and J ends were trimmed by 6 bases and 2 bases, with 13 bases remaining between them. The CDR3 sequence is CASTSSSTTDTQYF. CDR3 nucleotides: TGCGCCAGCACCAGTAGCAGCACCACAGATACGCAGTATTTT.

The rearrangement links TRBV28 to TRBJ1-1; D not certain. Trimming removed 4 bases from V and 7 bases from J, with 16 bases in between. CDR1 and CDR2 (germline): MDHEN, SYDVKM. The CDR3 has 14 residues. Here the CDR3 DNA reads TGTGCCAGCAGTTCCACCTGGGCGCGGCATGAAGCTTTCTTT. Its protein is CASSSTWARHEAFF.

V and J are TRBV18 and TRBJ2-3; D unresolved. The V end lost 4 bases, the J end lost 1 base, and 6 bases lay between the germline ends. The germline V gene encodes CDR1 KGHSH and CDR2 LQKENI. This CDR3 is 13 amino acids long. CDR3 protein: CASSQSGTDTQYF. In DNA form, the CDR3 reads TGTGCCAGCTCACAGTCAGGCACAGATACGCAGTATTTT.